This passage covers 32 T cell receptor beta chains from one sample sequenced in a study of OX40 agonist ivuxolimab in advanced cancers. The table came from immunoSEQ multiplex PCR; TCRdb's copy has only in-frame clones and leaves some out. The table lists about 57,000 clones, 87% of them singletons. The sample in question was CD4+ or CD8+ T cells sorted from blood, obtained in a trial of the OX40 agonist ivuxolimab. The receptors originated from an adult with an advanced solid tumor such as melanoma, head and neck, liver or kidney cancer.

V usage is TRBV5-4 and J usage is TRBJ2-1, with TRBD2 as a possible D gene (6 bases). The CDR3 is made up of 14 amino acids. V dropped 6 bases and J dropped 7 bases, with 17 bases sitting between them. Germline V gives CDR1 SGHNT, CDR2 YYREEE (reference sequence). CDR3 protein: CASNNLLAGNEQFF. CDR3 nucleotide sequence: TGTGCCAGCAATAATCTCCTGGCGGGAAATGAGCAGTTCTTC.

The chain combines TRBV18 with TRBJ2-4, with TRBD1 matching 9 bases. The CDR3 has 15 residues. V was pared by 4 bases and J by 5 bases, with 6 bases of the junction left unmatched. In germline, CDR1 is KGHSH, CDR2 LQKENI. CDR3 loop: CASSLGTGRENIQYF. The CDR3 DNA is TGTGCCAGCTCACTAGGGACAGGGAGGGAAAACATTCAGTACTTC.

This clone was counted between two and nine times. The chain uses TRBV6-4 and TRBJ2-1; maybe TRBD1 (6 bases). The germline gives CDR1 MRHNA, CDR2 SNTAGT. This CDR3 spans 16 amino acids. V was shortened by 4 bases and J by 0 bases, with 13 bases between the two germline ends. The CDR3 DNA reads as TGTGCCAGCAGTGCCCAACAGGGCCTCTCCTACAATGAGCAGTTCTTC. Translated, it gives CASSAQQGLSYNEQFF.

The V and J genes are TRBV5-1 and TRBJ2-7; the D gene is possibly TRBD2 (5 bases). The CDR3 is 15 amino acids. Trimming removed 5 bases at V and 4 bases at J, with 19 bases between. From germline, CDR1 is SGHRS and CDR2 YFSETQ. The CDR3 loop is CASRPAPGKNYEQYF. For the CDR3, the DNA is TGCGCCAGCAGACCCGCCCCGGGAAAAAATTACGAGCAGTACTTC.

The CDR3 reads CASSRDRGSGNTIYF. In nucleotides, the CDR3 is TGTGCCAGCTCACGGGACAGGGGATCTGGAAACACCATATATTTT. The rearrangement uses TRBV18 and TRBJ1-3; 10 bases match TRBD1. The ends lost 4 bases at V and 1 base at J; junction bases unmatched: 1. This CDR3 has 15 amino acids. Germline V gene data show CDR1 as KGHSH and CDR2 as LQKENI. The full variable domain, its missing parts supplied by reference TRBV18 and TRBJ1-3, is NAGVMQNPRHLVRRRGQEARLRCSPMKGHSHVYWYRQLPEEGLKFMVYLQKENIIDESGMPKERFSAEFPKEGPSILRIQQVVRGDSAAYFCASSRDRGSGNTIYFGEGSWLTVV.

The chain uses TRBV27 and TRBJ2-7; 7 bases match TRBD2. Germline V gives CDR1 MNHEY, CDR2 SMNVEV (reference sequence). The V and J ends lost 3 bases and 2 bases, in that order; junction bases with no gene match: 7. The CDR3 spans 15 residues. CDR3 loop: CASSFKGGRAYEQYF. In DNA form, the CDR3 reads TGTGCCAGCAGTTTTAAGGGCGGGAGAGCCTACGAGCAGTACTTC.

This clone has just one count. The gene calls are TRBV29-1 and TRBJ1-4; no clear D. The germline gives CDR1 SQVTM, CDR2 ANQGSEA. The CDR3 loop spans 12 amino acids. The germline V and J ends were trimmed by 5 bases and 7 bases, with 11 bases remaining between them. The CDR3 region is CSVTQTGEKLFF. The CDR3 bases are TGCAGCGTTACCCAAACCGGTGAAAAACTGTTTTTT. The variable domain in full, with the rest retrieved from reference TRBV29-1 and TRBJ1-4, is SAVISQKPSRDICQRGTSLTIQCQVDSQVTMMFWYRQQPGQSLTLIATANQGSEATYESGFVIDKFPISRPNLTFSTLTVSNMSPEDSSIYLCSVTQTGEKLFFGSGTQLSVL.

The chain recombines TRBV7-9 with TRBJ1-4; 8 nucleotides agree with TRBD1. J was trimmed by 7 bases and V by 5 bases; bases with no gene match: 6. The CDR3 runs 14 residues. CDR1 and CDR2 from the germline V gene are SEHNR and FQNEAQ (reference sequence). The CDR3: CASSPTGAGEKLFF. The DNA for the CDR3 is TGTGCCAGCAGCCCGACAGGGGCTGGTGAAAAACTGTTTTTT.

The rearrangement uses TRBV5-4 and TRBJ1-1; the match to TRBD1 covers 7 bases. Germline values: CDR1 SGHNT, CDR2 YYREEE (reference sequence). The CDR3 is made up of 13 amino acids. V trimming: 5 bases; J trimming: 8 bases; junction bases outside the gene matches: 9. DNA of the CDR3: TGTGCCAGCAGTCTTGACAGGGCACTGGAAGCTTTCTTT. It encodes CASSLDRALEAFF. Full variable domain (rest looked up from reference TRBV5-4 and TRBJ1-1): ETGVTQSPTHLIKTRGQQVTLRCSSQSGHNTVSWYQQALGQGPQFIFQYYREEENGRGNFPPRFSGLQFPNYSSELNVNALELDDSALYLCASSLDRALEAFFGQGTRLTVV.

This clone was seen only once. The rearrangement joins TRBV5-6 to TRBJ2-3; 7 bases are shared with TRBD1. This CDR3 region has 15 residues. Germline V gene sequence: CDR1 SGHDT, CDR2 YYEEEE. Trimming took 3 bases from V and 0 from J; bases not matched to a gene: 4. The CDR3 reads CASSSPRGSTDTQYF. In DNA form, the CDR3 reads TGTGCCAGCAGCTCCCCCAGGGGGAGCACAGATACGCAGTATTTT.

V gene TRBV30 combines with J gene TRBJ1-5, with TRBD1 matching 9 bases. J gave up 0 bases and V 5 bases, and 11 bases lay outside the gene matches. From germline, CDR1 is GTSNPN and CDR2 SVGIG (reference sequence). CDR3 size: 17 residues. DNA of the CDR3: TGTGCCTGGCCTGACAGGGGGTTACCCCTTAGCAATCAGCCCCAGCATTTT. Protein product: CAWPDRGLPLSNQPQHF.

CDR3 sequence: CAGLRDRDTGELFF. CDR3 sequence (DNA): TGTGCCGGACTCCGGGACAGGGACACCGGGGAGCTGTTTTTT. The chain links TRBV19 to TRBJ2-2, with 9 bases identical to TRBD1. J gave up 3 bases and V 11 bases, and 7 bases lay outside the gene matches. The CDR3 consists of 14 residues. Germline CDR1 is LNHDA and CDR2 is SQIVND (reference sequence).

The chain combines TRBV7-2 with TRBJ2-1; D gene unclear. The CDR3 spans 15 residues. Per the germline V gene, CDR1 is SGHTA and CDR2 is FQGNSA. Trimming left V 1 base short and J 0 bases short, with 7 bases between. Here the CDR3 reads CASSLVGFSYNEQFF. CDR3 DNA sequence: TGTGCCAGCAGCTTAGTGGGTTTCTCCTACAATGAGCAGTTCTTC.

The CDR3 DNA is TGTGCCAGTTCGGCTACAGGGGACACCTCCTACGAGCAGTACTTC. Its protein product is CASSATGDTSYEQYF. The chain joins TRBV18 to TRBJ2-7, with 7 positions matching TRBD1. The CDR3 runs to 15 residues. Germline V gives CDR1 KGHSH, CDR2 LQKENI. V shed 9 bases, J shed 0 bases, and the junction held 11 bases outside the gene matches.

The chain joins TRBV5-1 to TRBJ2-3; 8 nucleotides align to TRBD1. Per germline, CDR1 SGHRS and CDR2 YFSETQ. The CDR3 is 17 residues long. After removal of 3 bases from V and 1 base from J, the junction contained 10 bases not matched to a gene. The CDR3 coding sequence is TGCGCCAGCAGCTCCCGCCTGGACAGGGACGGCACAGATACGCAGTATTTT. Translated, it gives CASSSRLDRDGTDTQYF.

The chain has TRBV9 and TRBJ1-1; no reliable D call. CDR3 length: 14 residues. Germline V gene data show CDR1 as SGDLS and CDR2 as YYNGEE. The V gene lost 0 bases and the J gene lost 1 base, with 7 bases spanning the gap. The CDR3 protein is CASSVGAGNTEAFF. The DNA for the CDR3 is TGTGCCAGCAGCGTAGGCGCGGGGAACACTGAAGCTTTCTTT. The full variable domain, rest sourced from reference TRBV9 and TRBJ1-1, is DSGVTQTPKHLITATGQRVTLRCSPRSGDLSVYWYQQSLDQGLQFLIQYYNGEERAKGNILERFSAQQFPDLHSELNLSSLELGDSALYFCASSVGAGNTEAFFGQGTRLTVV.

The chain uses TRBV7-3 and TRBJ2-5; D gene ambiguous. V was shortened by 4 bases and J by 1 base, with 7 bases between the two germline ends. The CDR3 is made up of 13 amino acids. In germline, CDR1 is SGHTA, CDR2 FQGTGA. The CDR3 region is CASSSSPQETQYF. Here the CDR3 DNA reads TGTGCCAGCAGCTCCAGCCCCCAAGAGACCCAGTACTTC.

The chain joins TRBV10-2 to TRBJ1-2, with D possibly being TRBD1 (5 bases). V was trimmed by 0 bases and J by 8 bases, leaving 13 bases between them. The CDR3 is 14 residues long. The germline gives CDR1 WSHSY, CDR2 SAAADI. CDR3 nucleotides: TGCGCCAGCAGTGAGTCGGGCAGGGCCTCCGGCTACACCTTC. Translated, it gives CASSESGRASGYTF.

This sequence joins TRBV6-1 and TRBJ1-4; weak D call: TRBD1 (6 bases). With 6 bases removed from V and 10 bases from J, the gap between germline ends came to 21 bases. This CDR3 contains 15 residues. CDR1 MNHNS and CDR2 SASEGT come from the germline V gene. This CDR3 reads CASSLAWNREGKLFF. In DNA form, the CDR3 reads TGTGCCAGCAGCCTCGCGTGGAACAGGGAAGGAAAACTGTTTTTT.

A note on this clone: Other DNA sequences from this sample encode an identical CDR3 as well. The chain has TRBV29-1 and TRBJ1-1; the match to TRBD1 covers 8 bases. CDR1 and CDR2 (germline): SQVTM, ANQGSEA. The CDR3 spans 19 residues. V lost 6 bases to trimming and J lost 5 bases; unmatched junction nucleotides: 26. CDR3 sequence: CSVQKRVRGLADGGTEAFF. The CDR3 DNA sequence: TGCAGCGTCCAAAAGCGAGTCAGGGGGCTCGCGGATGGGGGTACTGAAGCTTTCTTT.

This chain uses TRBV19 with TRBJ2-7; TRBD1 might be the D (5 bases). V lost 5 bases and J 0 bases, leaving 14 bases between the germline ends. This CDR3 spans 15 amino acids. Looked up from germline, CDR1 is LNHDA and CDR2 is SQIVND (reference sequence). The CDR3, as DNA: TGTGCCAGTAGTCTCGCCTGGACAAGCTCCTACGAGCAGTACTTC. Its protein product is CASSLAWTSSYEQYF.

This chain uses TRBV5-4 with TRBJ2-5; D ambiguous. Germline lookup yields CDR1 SGHNT and CDR2 YYREEE (reference sequence). The CDR3 has 12 amino acids. Trimming left V 0 bases short and J 3 bases short, with 3 bases between. The CDR3 sequence: CASSLVKETQYF. As DNA, the CDR3 is TGTGCCAGCAGCTTGGTCAAAGAGACCCAGTACTTC.

CDR3 DNA: TGTGCCTGGAGTGTAGGGGGCGGGGGAGACATTCAGTACTTC. This codes for CAWSVGGGGDIQYF. The chain links TRBV30 to TRBJ2-4, with D perhaps assigned TRBD1 or TRBD2 (7 bases each). This CDR3 has 14 amino acids. V shed 0 bases and J shed 8 bases, with 14 bases lying between them. CDR1 is GTSNPN and CDR2 is SVGIG in the germline V gene (reference sequence). Using reference TRBV30 and TRBJ2-4 for the parts outside the CDR3, the full variable domain is SQTIHQWPATLVQPVGSPLSLECTVEGTSNPNLYWYRQAAGRGLQLLFYSVGIGQISSEVPQNLSASRPQDRQFILSSKKLLLSDSGFYLCAWSVGGGGDIQYFGAGTRLSVL.

The rearrangement links TRBV9 to TRBJ2-5; 12 bases line up with TRBD2. Unmatched junction bases numbered 8, after V lost 4 bases and J lost 4 bases. Per germline, CDR1 SGDLS and CDR2 YYNGEE. The CDR3 runs 16 residues. The CDR3 loop is CASSLSGGLAGETQYF. The CDR3 bases are TGTGCCAGCAGCTTAAGTGGGGGACTAGCGGGAGAGACCCAGTACTTC.

This clone has just one count. The rearrangement links TRBV6-6 to TRBJ1-2; D uncertain. The CDR3 extends over 14 amino acids. Trimming removed 7 bases at V and 4 bases at J, with 16 bases between. The germline CDR1 and CDR2 sequences are MNHNY and SVGAGI (reference sequence). The chain's CDR3 is CASITRKGFYGYTF. The CDR3 DNA follows: TGTGCCAGCATTACCCGAAAGGGCTTCTATGGCTACACCTTC.

V usage is TRBV18 and J usage is TRBJ1-3; D is unresolved. Germline lookup yields CDR1 KGHSH and CDR2 LQKENI. This CDR3 is 15 amino acids long. The V gene lost 3 bases and the J gene lost 2 bases, with 11 bases spanning the gap. The CDR3 nucleotides are TGTGCCAGCTCACCCCGTGAGGGTCCTGGAAACACCATATATTTT. Amino acid sequence: CASSPREGPGNTIYF.

This clone occurred once. The CDR3 is CASSGLAALPGSYEQYF. DNA of the CDR3: TGTGCCAGCAGCGGACTAGCGGCCCTCCCGGGGTCCTACGAGCAGTACTTC. The V gene is TRBV14, the J gene TRBJ2-7, with 10 bases identical to TRBD2. The germline V gene has CDR1 SGHDN and CDR2 FVKESK. This CDR3 region has 17 residues. V lost 5 bases, J lost 1 base, and 11 bases stayed unmatched.

The rearrangement joins TRBV11-3 to TRBJ1-1; TRBD1 aligns across 7 bases. Germline V CDR1 and CDR2: SGHNT, YENEEA. After removal of 6 bases from V and 1 base from J, the junction contained 2 bases not matched to a gene. CDR3 length: 13 amino acids. CDR3 DNA: TGTGCCAGCAGAGGACAGGCGAACACTGAAGCTTTCTTT. This gives the protein CASRGQANTEAFF.

This clone has a handful of counts. This sequence joins TRBV30 and TRBJ1-1, with D unresolved. V was clipped by 1 base and J by 12 bases, with 12 bases between them. The CDR3 runs to 11 residues. Germline lookup yields CDR1 GTSNPN and CDR2 SVGIG (reference sequence). The CDR3 DNA reads as TGTGCCTGGAGTGCACATCAGGTCTCTTTCTTT. It is translated as CAWSAHQVSFF.

This clone has a single count. This sequence joins TRBV28 and TRBJ1-2; D gene unclear. CDR1 is MDHEN, CDR2 SYDVKM, per germline. CDR3 length equals 14 residues. Trimming pared 6 bases from V and 1 base from J, leaving 12 bases between. For the CDR3, the DNA is TGTGCCAGCAGGTGGGGTGAACTTAACTATGGCTACACCTTC. This translates into CASRWGELNYGYTF.

Only a few counts were recorded for this clone. The chain uses TRBV7-8 and TRBJ1-5; 9 bases agree with TRBD1. The CDR3 has 16 residues. Unmatched junction bases numbered 10, after V lost 6 bases and J lost 4 bases. Per germline, CDR1 SGHVS and CDR2 FQNEAQ. CDR3 sequence reads: CASSHIPGQGNQPQHF. CDR3 in DNA: TGTGCCAGCAGTCATATCCCGGGACAGGGAAATCAGCCCCAGCATTTT.

The gene calls are TRBV4-2 and TRBJ1-5; no clear D. The germline V gene has CDR1 LGHNA and CDR2 YNFKEQ. The CDR3 is 13 residues long. Trimming removed 0 bases at V and 3 bases at J, with 3 bases between. In DNA form, the CDR3 reads TGTGCCAGCAGCCAAGATTACAATCAGCCCCAGCATTTT. Amino acids: CASSQDYNQPQHF.